One T cell receptor (beta chain) is described in this entry. These data come from a study of blood T cell repertoires in COVID-19. The overall study: The origin of the acute and convalescent COVID-19 samples was the United States, Italy and Spain.

The authors' processing: Estimation of nucleated cell counts relied on the amplification of reference gene primers. Profiling relied on immunoSEQ multiplex PCR, and the TCRdb table lists in-frame clones only, not all of them. The V and J calls and clone size were taken over from that table, and D and trimming were inferred from the DNA. The sample has 400,000 to 450,000 clones; around 90% are singletons. The CDR3 consists of 14 residues. Germline CDR1 is MNHEY and CDR2 is SVGAGI. V gave up 8 bases and J gave up 0 bases, with 13 bases separating them. The Seattle site enrolled patients during active infection and followed them longitudinally.

This sequence originates from a young man with COVID-19, enrolled during active disease. The source material was peripheral blood. The rearrangement uses TRBV6-5 and TRBJ1-1; a possible D gene is TRBD1 (6 bases). The CDR3 sequence is CASPAGAVNTEAFF. DNA for the CDR3: TGTGCCAGCCCGGCAGGGGCGGTGAACACTGAAGCTTTCTTT.